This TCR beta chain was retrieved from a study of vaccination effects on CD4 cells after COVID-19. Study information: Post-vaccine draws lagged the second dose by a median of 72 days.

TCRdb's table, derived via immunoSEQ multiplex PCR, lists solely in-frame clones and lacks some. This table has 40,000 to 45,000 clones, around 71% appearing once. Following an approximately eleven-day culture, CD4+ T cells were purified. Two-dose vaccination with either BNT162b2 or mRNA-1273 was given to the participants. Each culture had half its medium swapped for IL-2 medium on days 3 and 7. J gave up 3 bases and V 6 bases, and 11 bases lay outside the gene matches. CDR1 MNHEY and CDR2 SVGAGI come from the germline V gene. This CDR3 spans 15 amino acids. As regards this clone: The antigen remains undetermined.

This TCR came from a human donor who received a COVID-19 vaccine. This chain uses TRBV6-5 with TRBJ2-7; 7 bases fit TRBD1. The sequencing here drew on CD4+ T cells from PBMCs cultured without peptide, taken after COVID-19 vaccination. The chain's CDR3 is CASSQIGGSGYEQYF. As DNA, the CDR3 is TGTGCCAGCAGCCAAATAGGGGGCTCAGGCTACGAGCAGTACTTC.